The 27 T cell receptor beta chains presented below share a single source sample, sequenced in a study of OX40 agonist ivuxolimab in advanced cancers. The protocol was immunoSEQ multiplex PCR, while the TCRdb copy is restricted to in-frame clones and leaves out a portion. The profile shows 45,000 to 50,000 clones, about 89% of them singletons. The sample here was CD4+ or CD8+ T cells sorted from blood, taken in a trial of the OX40 agonist ivuxolimab. The receptors stem from an adult with an advanced solid tumor such as melanoma, head and neck, liver or kidney cancer.

The V gene is TRBV23-1, the J gene TRBJ2-1; TRBD1 matches 12 bases. TRBV23-1 is classed as an ORF, of uncertain function. The trim removed 3 bases at V and 5 bases at J, leaving 5 bases unmatched. This CDR3 contains 16 residues. The CDR3, as DNA: TGCGCCAGCAGTCATCCGGGACAGGGGGCCGACAATGAGCAGTTCTTC. Its protein is CASSHPGQGADNEQFF.

This chain uses TRBV7-9 with TRBJ1-1, with D possibly matching TRBD1 (5 bases). V dropped 4 bases and J dropped 2 bases, with 17 bases sitting between them. Germline V CDR1 and CDR2: SEHNR, FQNEAQ (reference sequence). The CDR3 runs 16 residues. CDR3 sequence (DNA): TGTGCCAGCAGCTGGCTTTTCGGGGGAGATAACACTGAAGCTTTCTTT. Residues: CASSWLFGGDNTEAFF.

V gene TRBV11-3 combines with J gene TRBJ2-6, with TRBD1 as a possible D gene (6 bases). Germline CDR1 SGHNT, CDR2 YENEEA. V lost 4 bases and J 12 bases, leaving 10 bases between the germline ends. The CDR3 length is 12 residues. CDR3 amino acids: CASSSPRGVLTF. The CDR3 DNA reads TGTGCCAGCAGCTCACCCAGGGGCGTCCTGACTTTC.

The chain combines TRBV19 with TRBJ2-7; a weak D match, TRBD1 (6 bases). V dropped 6 bases and J dropped 2 bases, with 14 bases sitting between them. CDR3 length: 14 amino acids. Germline CDR1 reads LNHDA; CDR2 reads SQIVND (reference sequence). This CDR3 is CASSAGTNPYEQYF. The DNA of the CDR3 is TGTGCCAGTAGCGCCGGGACAAACCCCTACGAGCAGTACTTC.

The rearrangement joins TRBV5-6 to TRBJ1-2; 8 nucleotides line up with TRBD1. V dropped 2 bases and J dropped 2; count of bases not matched to a gene: 2. CDR3 length: 14 residues. Germline-derived CDR1 and CDR2 are SGHDT and YYEEEE. The CDR3 DNA reads TGTGCCAGCAGCTTTGGGACAGGCAACTATGGCTACACCTTC. Translation: CASSFGTGNYGYTF.

The chain links TRBV29-1 to TRBJ1-4; 10 bases fit TRBD1. Germline V gene lookup returns CDR1 SQVTM and CDR2 ANQGSEA. The CDR3 spans 16 residues. V lost 3 bases and J lost 2; bases outside the gene matches: 6. The CDR3 DNA sequence: TGCAGCGTTGAGGACAGGGGGGATAGTACTAATGAAAAACTGTTTTTT. It translates to CSVEDRGDSTNEKLFF.

The chain links TRBV5-4 to TRBJ2-1; 8 bases line up with TRBD2. The V segment lost 4 bases and the J segment 8 bases; nucleotides outside the gene matches: 8. Germline values: CDR1 SGHNT, CDR2 YYREEE (reference sequence). The CDR3 sequence is 14 residues long. The CDR3 protein is CASSLERERDEQFF. In DNA, the CDR3 is TGTGCCAGCAGCCTCGAGCGGGAGAGAGATGAGCAGTTCTTC.

The chain employs TRBV18 and TRBJ1-3, with 12 bases that match TRBD1. V dropped 6 bases and J dropped 4; count of bases not matched to a gene: 7. Germline loops: CDR1 KGHSH, CDR2 LQKENI. The CDR3 covers 16 residues. The chain's CDR3 is CASSSWDRGHGNTIYF. The CDR3 nucleotides are TGTGCCAGCTCGAGTTGGGACAGGGGGCACGGAAACACCATATATTTT.

This clone was detected once. This rearrangement joins TRBV19 to TRBJ2-1, with unresolved D. Germline V gene data show CDR1 as LNHDA and CDR2 as SQIVND (reference sequence). The V end was cut by 3 bases, the J end by 0 bases, with 9 bases between. The CDR3 is 15 amino acids. The CDR3 DNA is TGTGCCAGTAGTATCTTCCAGAGCTCCTACAATGAGCAGTTCTTC. This encodes CASSIFQSSYNEQFF. Supplemented by reference TRBV19 and TRBJ2-1, the full variable domain reads DGGITQSPKYLFRKEGQNVTLSCEQNLNHDAMYWYRQDPGQGLRLIYYSQIVNDFQKGDIAEGYSVSREKKESFPLTVTSAQKNPTAFYLCASSIFQSSYNEQFFGPGTRLTVL.

This sequence joins TRBV7-9 and TRBJ2-4; D possibly uses TRBD1 or TRBD2 (5 bases each). Germline-derived CDR1 and CDR2 are SEHNR and FQNEAQ (reference sequence). This CDR3 spans 12 amino acids. Trimming removed 6 bases at V and 8 bases at J, with 11 bases between. As DNA, the CDR3 is TGTGCCAGCAGTTGGGACCGAGACATTCAGTACTTC. Protein: CASSWDRDIQYF. Full variable domain (remainder filled in from reference TRBV7-9 and TRBJ2-4): DTGVSQNPRHKITKRGQNVTFRCDPISEHNRLYWYRQTLGQGPEFLTYFQNEAQLEKSRLLSDRFSAERPKGSFSTLEIQRTEQGDSAMYLCASSWDRDIQYFGAGTRLSVL.

J is TRBJ2-7 and V is TRBV11-2; TRBD1 aligns across 11 bases. The CDR3 sequence is 19 residues long. Per germline, CDR1 SGHAT and CDR2 FQNNGV. V gave up 5 bases and J gave up 3 bases; unmatched junction bases: 18. CDR3 bases: TGTGCCAGCAGCCAAACCCGCGGGACAGGGGGATTTACCTTCTACGAGCAGTACTTC. It yields the protein CASSQTRGTGGFTFYEQYF. Together with reference TRBV11-2 and TRBJ2-7, the CDR3 gives the full variable domain: EAGVAQSPRYKIIEKRQSVAFWCNPISGHATLYWYQQILGQGPKLLIQFQNNGVVDDSQLPKDRFSAERLKGVDSTLKIQPAKLEDSAVYLCASSQTRGTGGFTFYEQYFGPGTRLTVT.

The J gene is TRBJ2-7, the V gene TRBV27; no firm D call. Germline V lookup: CDR1 MNHEY, CDR2 SMNVEV (reference sequence). This CDR3 spans 9 amino acids. V lost 8 bases, J lost 3 bases, and 2 bases lay in between. This chain's CDR3 is CASGYEQYF. CDR3 sequence (DNA): TGTGCCAGCGGCTACGAGCAGTACTTC.

This clone was detected a few times. The rearrangement links TRBV2 to TRBJ1-3; D gene uncertain. Germline CDR1 is SNHLY and CDR2 is FYNNEI. The CDR3 is made up of 15 amino acids. The V end was cut by 2 bases, the J end by 8 bases, with 16 bases between. The CDR3 DNA follows: TGTGCCAGCAGTGAACCTCCGCACGTAGGTGACACCATATATTTT. This gives the protein CASSEPPHVGDTIYF. The full variable domain, completed using reference TRBV2 and TRBJ1-3, is EPEVTQTPSHQVTQMGQEVILRCVPISNHLYFYWYRQILGQKVEFLVSFYNNEISEKSEIFDDQFSVERPDGSNFTLKIRSTKLEDSAMYFCASSEPPHVGDTIYFGEGSWLTVV.

This rearrangement joins TRBV19 to TRBJ2-7, with a possible D match to TRBD2 (6 bases). Trimming removed 5 bases at V and 3 bases at J, with 17 bases between. The CDR3 is 15 residues long. Germline CDR1 and CDR2: LNHDA and SQIVND (reference sequence). CDR3 sequence reads: CASSPAGSADYEQYF. In nucleotides, the CDR3 is TGTGCCAGTAGTCCGGCGGGGAGCGCGGACTACGAGCAGTACTTC.

The count of this clone is one. The rearrangement links TRBV6-5 to TRBJ1-5, with 9 bases aligning to TRBD1. CDR1 is MNHEY and CDR2 is SVGAGI in the germline V gene. V lost 6 bases to trimming and J lost 5 bases; unmatched junction nucleotides: 8. The CDR3 runs 15 residues. CDR3 amino acids: CASSRPGQGYQPQHF. CDR3 coding DNA: TGTGCCAGCAGCCGACCGGGACAGGGCTATCAGCCCCAGCATTTT.

The rearrangement links TRBV7-9 to TRBJ2-1; 11 positions match TRBD2. This CDR3 is built from 17 residues. Germline CDR1 reads SEHNR; CDR2 reads FQNEAQ (reference sequence). Germline trimming cut 5 bases from V and 3 bases from J; bases unmatched to any gene: 9. This chain's CDR3 is CASSPRGTSGLYNEQFF. Here the CDR3 DNA reads TGTGCCAGCAGCCCCCGAGGGACTAGCGGACTCTACAATGAGCAGTTCTTC.

The chain has TRBV7-9 and TRBJ1-5; D call uncertain. The germline V gene has CDR1 SEHNR and CDR2 FQNEAQ (reference sequence). Trimming took off 1 base at V and 1 base at J, with 8 bases between the two ends. The CDR3 length is 15 residues. Here the CDR3 DNA reads TGTGCCAGCAGCTTAGGGTACGGAAGCAATCAGCCCCAGCATTTT. It encodes CASSLGYGSNQPQHF.

The rearrangement links TRBV4-1 to TRBJ1-1; D remains unclear. Per germline, CDR1 MGHRA and CDR2 YSYEKL. V shed 0 bases and J shed 6 bases, with 8 bases lying between them. This CDR3 contains 13 residues. CDR3 region: CASSQDRAAEAFF. CDR3 coding DNA: TGCGCCAGCAGCCAAGATCGGGCAGCTGAAGCTTTCTTT.

The chain combines TRBV12-2 with TRBJ2-1; the table names TRBD2, a call not compared with the DNA. TRBV12-2 is recorded as a pseudogene. This CDR3 is built from 15 residues. The CDR3 region has the DNA TGTGCAAGTCGCGTCCGCCGGGATTTCTACAATGAGCAGTTCTTC. It encodes CASRVRRDFYNEQFF.

The chain carries TRBV5-6 and TRBJ2-7, with D tentatively TRBD1 (5 bases). The CDR3 has 15 residues. Germline values: CDR1 SGHDT, CDR2 YYEEEE. V lost 4 bases, J lost 6 bases, and 20 bases lay in between. CDR3 region: CASSGEGAALFEQYF. DNA of the CDR3: TGTGCCAGCAGCGGGGAAGGGGCGGCTCTGTTCGAGCAGTACTTC.

The rearrangement uses TRBV2 and TRBJ2-1; D unresolved. CDR3 length: 14 amino acids. Trimming pared 4 bases from V and 4 bases from J, leaving 11 bases between. In germline, CDR1 is SNHLY, CDR2 FYNNEI. This CDR3 reads CASSVASSYNEQFF. The CDR3 nucleotides read TGTGCCAGCAGTGTCGCCTCATCATACAATGAGCAGTTCTTC. Combining the CDR3 with reference TRBV2 and TRBJ2-1 gives the whole variable domain EPEVTQTPSHQVTQMGQEVILRCVPISNHLYFYWYRQILGQKVEFLVSFYNNEISEKSEIFDDQFSVERPDGSNFTLKIRSTKLEDSAMYFCASSVASSYNEQFFGPGTRLTVL.

This clone showed up just a few times. The chain combines TRBV19 with TRBJ2-5, with a weak D call TRBD2 (6 bases). The CDR3 has 15 residues. Trimming cost V 1 base and J 2 bases, with 11 bases left between them. In germline, CDR1 is LNHDA, CDR2 SQIVND (reference sequence). The DNA for the CDR3 is TGTGCCAGTAGTATAGGCGGGGCCGGACAAGAGACCCAGTACTTC. Amino acid sequence: CASSIGGAGQETQYF. Full variable domain (missing parts from reference TRBV19 and TRBJ2-5): DGGITQSPKYLFRKEGQNVTLSCEQNLNHDAMYWYRQDPGQGLRLIYYSQIVNDFQKGDIAEGYSVSREKKESFPLTVTSAQKNPTAFYLCASSIGGAGQETQYFGPGTRLLVL.

This clone has a single count. The rearrangement uses TRBV7-9 and TRBJ2-5; D is undetermined. V lost 3 bases and J 4 bases, leaving 6 bases between the germline ends. Looked up from germline, CDR1 is SEHNR and CDR2 is FQNEAQ (reference sequence). The CDR3 covers 12 residues. CDR3 sequence: CASSFSRETQYF. Written as DNA, the CDR3 is TGTGCCAGCAGCTTTAGTAGAGAGACCCAGTACTTC.

The V gene is TRBV19, the J gene TRBJ1-2; no definite D call. The CDR3 covers 12 residues. Trimming removed 4 bases from V and 5 bases from J, with 8 bases in between. CDR1 and CDR2 from the germline V gene are LNHDA and SQIVND (reference sequence). In DNA, the CDR3 is TGTGCCAGTAGTACCCTAGGATATGGCTACACCTTC. This translates into CASSTLGYGYTF.

This sequence joins TRBV27 and TRBJ2-5; maybe TRBD1 (5 bases). Germline V gives CDR1 MNHEY, CDR2 SMNVEV (reference sequence). V gave up 0 bases and J gave up 4 bases, with 12 bases separating them. CDR3 size: 15 residues. The CDR3 DNA sequence: TGTGCCAGCAGTTTATCGAGCAGGGTAGGAGAGACCCAGTACTTC. It codes for CASSLSSRVGETQYF.

The CDR3 reads CASSSGLAGITDTQYF. The CDR3 coding sequence is TGTGCCAGCAGCTCCGGACTAGCGGGGATCACAGATACGCAGTATTTT. This chain uses TRBV7-9 with TRBJ2-3; TRBD2 matches at 12 bases. Germline assignment: CDR1 SEHNR and CDR2 FQNEAQ (reference sequence). This CDR3 region has 16 residues. J gave up 2 bases and V 4 bases, and 4 bases lay outside the gene matches.

This clone occurred a few times. The chain uses TRBV7-3 and TRBJ2-1; the match to TRBD2 covers 10 bases. The J segment lost 8 bases and the V segment lost 1 base, leaving 2 bases of the junction unmatched. This CDR3 has 14 amino acids. The germline V gene encodes CDR1 SGHTA and CDR2 FQGTGA. The CDR3 DNA reads as TGTGCCAGCAGCTTAATGGGGACTAGCGATGAGCAGTTCTTC. Amino acid sequence: CASSLMGTSDEQFF.